This T cell receptor beta chain is from a study of T cells in Graves' hyperthyroidism and ophthalmopathy. RNA transcripts served as the template for amplifying TCR beta CDR3 regions. HTBI primers drove first-round RT-PCR of the TCR CDR3. A single record per CDR3 protein comes from TCRdb applying MiXCR to the multiplex PCR reads. The repertoire includes hundreds of thousands of distinct CDR3 sequences, approximately 14% of them detected once, and 34% sits in the top ten. Broader study findings: Most thyroid clonotypes expanded above 0.001 appeared in blood too.

This clonotype has a handful of counts. The antigen is unknown. Germline assignment: CDR1 LNHDA and CDR2 SQIVND (reference sequence). With 3 bases removed from V and 4 bases from J, the gap between germline ends came to 12 bases. The CDR3 sequence is 14 residues long. The cohort's ophthalmopathy patients, a group with duration under 3 months, had a Clinical Activity Score of at least 3 and a NOSPECS grade of at least 4. Thyroid ultrasound, orbital computed tomography, clinical symptoms, and serum thyroxine and TRAb underpinned diagnoses. The rearrangement links TRBV19 to TRBJ1-1; D gene uncertain. The sequencing input was blood. The sequence derives from a woman aged 40-49 years with Graves' ophthalmopathy. As DNA, the CDR3 is TGTGCCAGTAGTATGTTCGGGGAAGGCACTGAAGCTTTCTTT. This gives the protein CASSMFGEGTEAFF.